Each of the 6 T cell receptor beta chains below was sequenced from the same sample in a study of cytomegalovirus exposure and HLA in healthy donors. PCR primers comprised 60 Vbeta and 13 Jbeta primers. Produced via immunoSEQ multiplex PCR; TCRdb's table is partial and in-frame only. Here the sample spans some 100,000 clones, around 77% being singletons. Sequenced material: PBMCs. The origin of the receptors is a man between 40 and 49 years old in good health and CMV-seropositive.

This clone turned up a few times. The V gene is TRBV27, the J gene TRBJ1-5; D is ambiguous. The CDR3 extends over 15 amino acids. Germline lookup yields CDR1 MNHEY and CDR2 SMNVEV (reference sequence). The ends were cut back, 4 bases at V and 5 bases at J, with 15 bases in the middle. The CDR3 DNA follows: TGTGCCAGCAGTTCCGGCACGGAGGGATATCAGCCCCAGCATTTT. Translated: CASSSGTEGYQPQHF.

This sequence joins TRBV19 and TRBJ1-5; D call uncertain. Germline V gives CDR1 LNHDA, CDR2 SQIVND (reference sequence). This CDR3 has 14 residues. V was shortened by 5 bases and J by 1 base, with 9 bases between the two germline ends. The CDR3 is CASSAGVSNQPQHF. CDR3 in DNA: TGTGCCAGTAGTGCCGGGGTGAGCAATCAGCCCCAGCATTTT.

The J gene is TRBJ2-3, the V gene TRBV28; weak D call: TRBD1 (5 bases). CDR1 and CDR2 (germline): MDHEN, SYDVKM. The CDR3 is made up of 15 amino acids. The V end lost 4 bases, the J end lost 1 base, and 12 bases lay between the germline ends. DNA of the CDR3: TGTGCCAGCAGTTCCCTCTCGACAGGCACAGATACGCAGTATTTT. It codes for CASSSLSTGTDTQYF.

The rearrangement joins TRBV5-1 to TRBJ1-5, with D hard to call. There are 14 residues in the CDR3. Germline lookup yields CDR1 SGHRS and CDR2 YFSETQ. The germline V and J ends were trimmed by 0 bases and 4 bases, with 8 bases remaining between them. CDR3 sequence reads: CASSLGEGNQPQHF. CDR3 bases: TGCGCCAGCAGCTTGGGAGAGGGAAATCAGCCCCAGCATTTT.

Written as DNA, the CDR3 is TGCGCCAGCCGCAGCTATGACGGGGACTCTGGAAACACCATATATTTT. Its protein is CASRSYDGDSGNTIYF. The chain is built from TRBV5-1 and TRBJ1-3; D is unresolved. There are 16 residues in the CDR3. V dropped 7 bases and J dropped 0 bases, with 17 bases sitting between them. CDR1 SGHRS and CDR2 YFSETQ come from the germline V gene.

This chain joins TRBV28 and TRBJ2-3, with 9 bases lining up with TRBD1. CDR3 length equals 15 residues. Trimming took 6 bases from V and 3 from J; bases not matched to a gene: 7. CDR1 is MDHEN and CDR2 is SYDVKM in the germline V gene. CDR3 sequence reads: CASSGDRESTDTQYF. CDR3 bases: TGTGCCAGCAGCGGGGACAGGGAATCAACAGATACGCAGTATTTT.